The T cell receptor beta chain under discussion was sequenced for a study of identical twins. TCRdb reprocessed the 5' RACE reads with MiXCR, giving one entry per CDR3 protein. The sample comprises hundreds of thousands of distinct CDR3 sequences, around 8.3% of which are singletons, and 0.98% rests with the top ten. Study-level results: Low generation-probability sequences were in excess among twin-shared out-of-frame alpha sequences. Twins' surplus sharing was weaker for beta out-of-frame sequences.

V lost 4 bases and J lost 1, with 17 bases in between. Looked up from germline, CDR1 is SGHRS and CDR2 is YFSETQ. The CDR3 runs 16 residues. Worth noting for this clonotype: Its cognate antigen is unknown.

These sequences were also reported in another study, on yellow fever vaccine responses in identical twins.

This clonotype was obtained from a woman aged 18-29 years in good health. The chain uses TRBV5-1 and TRBJ2-5; tentatively, D is TRBD1 or TRBD2 (5 bases each). The sample was PBMCs. The CDR3 loop is CASSPALFGGQETQYF. As DNA, the CDR3 is TGCGCCAGCAGCCCCGCTTTGTTTGGGGGCCAAGAGACCCAGTACTTC. Full variable domain (outside the CDR3, taken from reference TRBV5-1 and TRBJ2-5): KAGVTQTPRYLIKTRGQQVTLSCSPISGHRSVSWYQQTPGQGLQFLFEYFSETQRNKGNFPGRFSGRQFSNSRSEMNVSTLELGDSALYLCASSPALFGGQETQYFGPGTRLLVL.